This T cell receptor (beta chain) emerged from a study of shared clonotypes between healthy human individuals. Study observations and caveats: Even with large depth, rarefaction showed that sorted-subset sequencing was incomplete.

Sequencing was performed with immunoSEQ multiplex PCR; in TCRdb, only in-frame clones are kept and a portion is missing. The sample has approximately 2.3 million clones; 80% to 95% are singletons. The germline V gene has CDR1 ENHRY and CDR2 SYGVKD. The CDR3 spans 15 residues. Trimming cost V 3 bases and J 7 bases, with 16 bases left between them. With respect to this clone: Its antigen is not identified.

V and J are TRBV10-3 and TRBJ2-1, with a weak D call TRBD2 (5 bases). Sequencing was carried out using naive CD4+ T cells from PBMCs. Subset given: CD45RA+ positively selected. The sequence came from a man in his late teens or twenties in good health. Some clones in this sample may be carry-over from other donors' samples. The CDR3 DNA sequence: TGTGCCATCAGTGACGGGGTGAGGGTGGGGAATGAGCAGTTCTTC. Translated: CAISDGVRVGNEQFF.